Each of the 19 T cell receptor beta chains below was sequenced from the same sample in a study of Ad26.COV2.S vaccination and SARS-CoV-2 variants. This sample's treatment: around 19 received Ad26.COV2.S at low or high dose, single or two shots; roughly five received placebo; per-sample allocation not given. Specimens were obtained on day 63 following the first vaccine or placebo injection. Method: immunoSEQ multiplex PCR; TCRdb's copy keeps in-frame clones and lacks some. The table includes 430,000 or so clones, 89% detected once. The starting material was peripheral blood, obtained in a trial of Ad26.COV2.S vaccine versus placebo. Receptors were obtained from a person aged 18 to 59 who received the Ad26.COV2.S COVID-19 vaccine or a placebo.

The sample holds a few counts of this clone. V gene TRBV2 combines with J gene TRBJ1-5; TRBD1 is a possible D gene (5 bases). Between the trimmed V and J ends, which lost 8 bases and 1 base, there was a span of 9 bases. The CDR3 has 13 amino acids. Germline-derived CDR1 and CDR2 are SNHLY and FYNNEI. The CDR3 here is CASYRDSNQPQHF. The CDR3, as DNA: TGTGCCAGCTACCGGGACAGCAATCAGCCCCAGCATTTT.

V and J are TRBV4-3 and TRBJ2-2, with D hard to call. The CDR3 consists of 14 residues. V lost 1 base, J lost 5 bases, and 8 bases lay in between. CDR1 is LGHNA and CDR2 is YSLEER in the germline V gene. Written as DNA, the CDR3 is TGCGCCAGCAGCCAAGGAATCGTGACCGGGGAGCTGTTTTTT. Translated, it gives CASSQGIVTGELFF.

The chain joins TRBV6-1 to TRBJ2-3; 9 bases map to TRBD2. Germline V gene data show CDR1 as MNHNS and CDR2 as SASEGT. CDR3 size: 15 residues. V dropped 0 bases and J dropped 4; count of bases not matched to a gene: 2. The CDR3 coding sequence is TGTGCCAGCAGTGAAGCTAGCGGGAGCTCAGATACGCAGTATTTT. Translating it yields CASSEASGSSDTQYF.

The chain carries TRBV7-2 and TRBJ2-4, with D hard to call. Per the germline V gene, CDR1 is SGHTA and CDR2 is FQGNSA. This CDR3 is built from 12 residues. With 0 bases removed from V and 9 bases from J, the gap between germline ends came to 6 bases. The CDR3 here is CASSLAVGIQYF. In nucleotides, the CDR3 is TGTGCCAGCAGCTTAGCGGTCGGCATTCAGTACTTC.

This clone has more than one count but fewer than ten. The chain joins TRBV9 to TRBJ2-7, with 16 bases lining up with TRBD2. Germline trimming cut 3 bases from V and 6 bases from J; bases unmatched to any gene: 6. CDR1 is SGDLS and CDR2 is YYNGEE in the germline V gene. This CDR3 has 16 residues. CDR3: CASSAGTSGGASEQYF. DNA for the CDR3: TGTGCCAGCAGCGCCGGGACTAGCGGGGGGGCTTCCGAGCAGTACTTC. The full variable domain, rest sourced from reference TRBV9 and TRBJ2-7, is DSGVTQTPKHLITATGQRVTLRCSPRSGDLSVYWYQQSLDQGLQFLIQYYNGEERAKGNILERFSAQQFPDLHSELNLSSLELGDSALYFCASSAGTSGGASEQYFGPGTRLTVT.

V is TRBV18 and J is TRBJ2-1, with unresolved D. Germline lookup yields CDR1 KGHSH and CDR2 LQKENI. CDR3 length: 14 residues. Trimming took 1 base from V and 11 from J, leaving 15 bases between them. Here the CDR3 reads CASSPQGSETQQFF. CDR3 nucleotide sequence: TGTGCCAGCTCACCACAGGGTTCAGAGACGCAGCAGTTCTTC.

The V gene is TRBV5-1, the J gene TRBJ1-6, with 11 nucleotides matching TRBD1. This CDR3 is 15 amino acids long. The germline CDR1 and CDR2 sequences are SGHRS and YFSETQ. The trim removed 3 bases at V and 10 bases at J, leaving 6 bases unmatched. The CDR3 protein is CASSSDGQGASPLHF. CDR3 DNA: TGCGCCAGCAGCTCAGACGGACAGGGGGCCTCACCCCTCCACTTT.

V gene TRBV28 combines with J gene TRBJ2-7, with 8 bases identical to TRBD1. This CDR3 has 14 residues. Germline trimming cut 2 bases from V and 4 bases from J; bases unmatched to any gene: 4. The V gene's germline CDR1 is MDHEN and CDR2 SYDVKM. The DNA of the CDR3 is TGTGCCAGCAGTTTAAGGGGACAGGTTTACGAGCAGTACTTC. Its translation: CASSLRGQVYEQYF.

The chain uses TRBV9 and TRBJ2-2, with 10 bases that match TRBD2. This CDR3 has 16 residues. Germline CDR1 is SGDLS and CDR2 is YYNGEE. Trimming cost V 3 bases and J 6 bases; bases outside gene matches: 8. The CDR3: CASSEGPGTSAGELFF. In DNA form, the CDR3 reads TGTGCCAGCAGCGAGGGGCCGGGGACTAGCGCCGGGGAGCTGTTTTTT.

In nucleotides, the CDR3 is TGTGCCAGCAGCCCCCGGCTTATGTTGGGCTACACCTTC. The encoded protein is CASSPRLMLGYTF. The chain links TRBV5-6 to TRBJ1-2; D is unclear. The V end was cut by 4 bases, the J end by 8 bases, with 15 bases between. The germline gives CDR1 SGHDT, CDR2 YYEEEE. The CDR3 contains 13 residues. The variable domain in full, with the rest retrieved from reference TRBV5-6 and TRBJ1-2, is DAGVTQSPTHLIKTRGQQVTLRCSPKSGHDTVSWYQQALGQGPQFIFQYYEEEERQRGNFPDRFSGHQFPNYSSELNVNALLLGDSALYLCASSPRLMLGYTFGSGTRLTVV.

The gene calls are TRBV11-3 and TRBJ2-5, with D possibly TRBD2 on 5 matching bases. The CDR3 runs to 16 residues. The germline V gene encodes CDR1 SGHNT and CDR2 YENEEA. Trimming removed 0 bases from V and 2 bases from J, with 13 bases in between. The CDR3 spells CASSLDATRGQETQYF. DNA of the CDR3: TGTGCCAGCAGCTTAGATGCCACTAGAGGGCAAGAGACCCAGTACTTC.

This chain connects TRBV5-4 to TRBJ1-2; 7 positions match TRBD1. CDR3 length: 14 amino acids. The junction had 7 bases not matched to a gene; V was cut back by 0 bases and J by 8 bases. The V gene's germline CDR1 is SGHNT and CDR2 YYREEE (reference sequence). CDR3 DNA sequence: TGTGCCAGCAGCTTGGTAGGGACAGAGTGGGGCTACACCTTC. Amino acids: CASSLVGTEWGYTF.

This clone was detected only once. The CDR3 DNA follows: TGCGCCAGCAGCTTGTCGCTAGCGGTTTCCTACAATGAGCAGTTCTTC. This translates into CASSLSLAVSYNEQFF. This chain connects TRBV5-1 to TRBJ2-1; 7 bases align to TRBD2. J gave up 1 base and V 1 base, and 5 bases lay outside the gene matches. Germline CDR1 and CDR2: SGHRS and YFSETQ. There are 16 residues in the CDR3.

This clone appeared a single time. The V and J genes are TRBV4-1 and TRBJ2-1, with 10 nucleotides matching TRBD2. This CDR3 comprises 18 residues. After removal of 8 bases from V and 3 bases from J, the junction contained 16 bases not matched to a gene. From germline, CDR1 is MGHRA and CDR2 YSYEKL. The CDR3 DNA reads TGCGCCAGCGCCCAGGGCCCTCTAGCGGGAGTCGTCTACAATGAGCAGTTCTTC. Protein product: CASAQGPLAGVVYNEQFF.

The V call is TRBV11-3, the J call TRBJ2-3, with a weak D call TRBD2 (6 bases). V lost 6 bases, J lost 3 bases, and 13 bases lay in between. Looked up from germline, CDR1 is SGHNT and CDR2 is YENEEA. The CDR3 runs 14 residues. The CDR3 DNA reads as TGTGCCAGCAGTACTAGTCGGGGGACAGATACGCAGTATTTT. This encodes CASSTSRGTDTQYF.

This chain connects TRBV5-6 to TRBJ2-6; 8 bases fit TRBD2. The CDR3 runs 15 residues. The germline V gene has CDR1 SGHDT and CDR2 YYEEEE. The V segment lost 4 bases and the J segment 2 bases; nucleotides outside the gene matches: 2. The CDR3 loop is CASSPRGAGANVLTF. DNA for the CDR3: TGTGCCAGCAGCCCGCGGGGGGCTGGGGCCAACGTCCTGACTTTC.

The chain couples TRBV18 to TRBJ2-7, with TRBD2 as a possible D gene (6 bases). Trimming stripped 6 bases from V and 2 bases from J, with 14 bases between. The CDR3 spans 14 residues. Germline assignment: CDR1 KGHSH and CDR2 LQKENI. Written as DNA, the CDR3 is TGTGCCAGCTCTCCGGGAGCCCAGACCTACGAGCAGTACGTC. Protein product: CASSPGAQTYEQYV.

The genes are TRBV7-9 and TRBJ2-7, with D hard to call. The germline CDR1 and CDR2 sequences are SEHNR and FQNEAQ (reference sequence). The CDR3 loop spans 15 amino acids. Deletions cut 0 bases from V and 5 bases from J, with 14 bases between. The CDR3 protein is CASSLAGQIDDEQYF. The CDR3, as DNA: TGTGCCAGCAGCTTAGCAGGGCAGATTGACGACGAGCAGTACTTC.

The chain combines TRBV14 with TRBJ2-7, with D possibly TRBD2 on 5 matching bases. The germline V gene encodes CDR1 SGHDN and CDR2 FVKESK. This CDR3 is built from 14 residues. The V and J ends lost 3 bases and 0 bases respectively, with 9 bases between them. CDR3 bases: TGTGCCAGCAGCCATATGGGGAGCTCCTACGAGCAGTACTTC. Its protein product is CASSHMGSSYEQYF. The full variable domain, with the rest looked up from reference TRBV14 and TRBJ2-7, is EAGVTQFPSHSVIEKGQTVTLRCDPISGHDNLYWYRRVMGKEIKFLLHFVKESKQDESGMPNNRFLAERTGGTYSTLKVQPAELEDSGVYFCASSHMGSSYEQYFGPGTRLTVT.